One TCR beta chain is described in this entry. CDR3 length: 15 amino acids. Germline V gives CDR1 ENHRY, CDR2 SYGVKD. The V segment lost 7 bases and the J segment 7 bases; nucleotides outside the gene matches: 8. This specimen comes from a study of blood T cell repertoires in COVID-19. Study information: Sources were T cells, B-cell-depleted T cells, or PBMCs; the material itself was cDNA or gDNA.

This table comes from immunoSEQ multiplex PCR, and its TCRdb copy is limited to in-frame clones, with some not included. This sample has more than 250,000 clones; more than 70% occur once, and the top ten carry approximately 1.2%. The chain is built from TRBV10-3 and TRBJ2-1; 12 bases map to TRBD2. The clonotype comes from a woman aged 45-65 years with acute or convalescent COVID-19. The sequenced sample was peripheral blood. CDR3 loop: CAITPLAGGSNEQFF. In nucleotides, the CDR3 is TGTGCCATCACCCCTCTAGCGGGAGGGTCAAATGAGCAGTTCTTC.